This T cell receptor (beta chain) stems from a study of blood T cell repertoires in COVID-19. V was cut by 0 bases and J by 7 bases, with 14 bases left in between. The CDR3 consists of 15 residues. Germline assignment: CDR1 SGHRS and CDR2 YFSETQ. The data were produced by immunoSEQ multiplex PCR, yet TCRdb's version contains in-frame clones alone and is incomplete. The data hold 360,000 or so clones, with about nine tenths observed a single time. Participants were aged roughly 18 to 89 years from about two dozen US areas. Exposed study participants had met a COVID-19 case within 2 weeks before entry. Sequenced material: PBMCs or T cells enriched from blood (not recorded which). This receptor was obtained from a woman in her thirties who had been exposed to COVID-19. The V and J genes are TRBV5-1 and TRBJ1-5, with D possibly matching TRBD1 (6 bases). The CDR3 DNA reads as TGCGCCAGCAGCTTGGTGGCGGGGGGCGACCAGCCCCAGCATTTT. This gives the protein CASSLVAGGDQPQHF.